This TCR beta chain was captured in a study of blood T cells in healthy people across ages. A J-beta primer mix and a sample-barcoded 5' primer were used in a second PCR of about 7 to 12 cycles. Any given sample supplied a minimum of 2.5 million CDR3-containing paired-end reads. TCRdb called the 5' RACE reads again in MiXCR, with one record for every CDR3 protein. In the table there are some 670,000 distinct CDR3 sequences, roughly half of which are singletons. Every participating donor contributed 8.5 to 10 milliliters of peripheral blood through a draw. To note about this clonotype: The antigen is undetermined. A much larger clone differs from this one at a single base, so this may be a read error.

Germline CDR1 and CDR2: SQVTM and ANQGSEA. Trimming took off 5 bases at V and 13 bases at J, with 18 bases between the two ends. There are 12 residues in the CDR3. Findings and caveats of the study: Observed TCR beta diversity per million T cells went down as age went up. This fall followed a roughly linear course with age.

The sequenced sample was blood. The chain links TRBV29-1 to TRBJ2-4; D could derive from TRBD1 or TRBD2 (5 bases each). The receptor's source is a woman older than 75 in good health. CDR3 coding DNA: TGCAGCGTTAGGGACGGAAGGGATGAGCAGTACTTC. This sequence encodes CSVRDGRDEQYF.